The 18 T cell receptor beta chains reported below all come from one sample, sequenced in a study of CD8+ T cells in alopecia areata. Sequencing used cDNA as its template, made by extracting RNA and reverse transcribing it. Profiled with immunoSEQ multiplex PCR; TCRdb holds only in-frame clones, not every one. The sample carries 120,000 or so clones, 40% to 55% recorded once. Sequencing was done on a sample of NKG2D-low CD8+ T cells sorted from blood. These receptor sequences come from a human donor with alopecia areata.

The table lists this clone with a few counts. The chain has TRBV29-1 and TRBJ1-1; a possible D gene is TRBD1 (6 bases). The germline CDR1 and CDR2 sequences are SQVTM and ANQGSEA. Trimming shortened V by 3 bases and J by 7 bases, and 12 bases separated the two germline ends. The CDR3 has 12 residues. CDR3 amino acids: CSVEGAHFEAFF. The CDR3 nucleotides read TGCAGCGTTGAGGGGGCTCACTTTGAAGCTTTCTTT.

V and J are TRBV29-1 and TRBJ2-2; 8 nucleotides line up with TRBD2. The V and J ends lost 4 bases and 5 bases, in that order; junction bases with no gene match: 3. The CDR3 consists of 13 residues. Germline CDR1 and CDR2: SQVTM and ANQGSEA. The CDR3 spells CSVVLAGTGELFF. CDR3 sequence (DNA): TGCAGCGTTGTGTTAGCGGGGACCGGGGAGCTGTTTTTT.

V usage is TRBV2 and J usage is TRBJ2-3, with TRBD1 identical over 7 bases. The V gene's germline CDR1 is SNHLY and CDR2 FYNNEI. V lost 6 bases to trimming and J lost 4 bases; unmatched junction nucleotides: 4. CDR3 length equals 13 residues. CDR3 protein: CASSIQGSDTQYF. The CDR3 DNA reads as TGTGCCAGCAGCATACAGGGGTCAGATACGCAGTATTTT.

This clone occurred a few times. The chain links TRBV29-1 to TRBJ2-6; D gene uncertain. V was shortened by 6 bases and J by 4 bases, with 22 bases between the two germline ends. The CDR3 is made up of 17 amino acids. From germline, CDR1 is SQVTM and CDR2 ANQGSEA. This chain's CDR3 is CSVESAGYSAGANVLTF. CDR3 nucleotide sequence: TGCAGCGTCGAGTCTGCAGGTTACTCTGCCGGGGCCAACGTCCTGACTTTC.

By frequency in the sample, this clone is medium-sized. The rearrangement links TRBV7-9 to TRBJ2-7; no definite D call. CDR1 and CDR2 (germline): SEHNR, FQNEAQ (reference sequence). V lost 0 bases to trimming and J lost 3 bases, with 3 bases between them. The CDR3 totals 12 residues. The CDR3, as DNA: TGTGCCAGCAGCTTAGCGGACTACGAGCAGTACTTC. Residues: CASSLADYEQYF.

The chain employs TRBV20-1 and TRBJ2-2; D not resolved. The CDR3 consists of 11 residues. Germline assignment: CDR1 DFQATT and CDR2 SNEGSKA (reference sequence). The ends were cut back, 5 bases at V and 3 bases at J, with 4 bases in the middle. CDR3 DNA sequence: TGCAGTGCTTTCTACACCGGGGAGCTGTTTTTT. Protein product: CSAFYTGELFF.

In nucleotides, the CDR3 is TGTGCCAGCAGCTTGGGGGGGACAGACGGTAGCTACACCTTC. Its translation: CASSLGGTDGSYTF. The V gene is TRBV5-4, the J gene TRBJ1-2, with 7 bases lining up with TRBD1. Germline-derived CDR1 and CDR2 are SGHNT and YYREEE (reference sequence). J gave up 9 bases and V 0 bases, and 8 bases lay outside the gene matches. This CDR3 spans 14 amino acids.

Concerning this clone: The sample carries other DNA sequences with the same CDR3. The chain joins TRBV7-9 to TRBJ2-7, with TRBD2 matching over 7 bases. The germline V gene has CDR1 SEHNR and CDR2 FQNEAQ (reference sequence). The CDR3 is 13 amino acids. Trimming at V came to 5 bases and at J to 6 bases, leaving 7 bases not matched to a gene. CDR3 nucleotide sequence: TGTGCCAGCAGCCCCACGGGGGGAGGCGAGCAGTACTTC. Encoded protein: CASSPTGGGEQYF.

This CDR3 reads CASSDSGRETQYF. CDR3 nucleotides: TGTGCCAGCAGTGACTCAGGGCGAGAGACCCAGTACTTC. J is TRBJ2-5 and V is TRBV2, with D perhaps matching TRBD1 (5 bases). The V end lost 3 bases, the J end lost 4 bases, and 9 bases lay between the germline ends. The germline V gene has CDR1 SNHLY and CDR2 FYNNEI. There are 13 residues in the CDR3. Drawing the rest from reference TRBV2 and TRBJ2-5, the complete variable domain is EPEVTQTPSHQVTQMGQEVILRCVPISNHLYFYWYRQILGQKVEFLVSFYNNEISEKSEIFDDQFSVERPDGSNFTLKIRSTKLEDSAMYFCASSDSGRETQYFGPGTRLLVL.

The CDR3 here is CASQTGGPSRQYF. In DNA form, the CDR3 reads TGTGCCAGTCAGACAGGGGGCCCTTCTCGGCAGTACTTC. J is TRBJ2-7 and V is TRBV11-2, with TRBD1 matching 10 bases. V lost 9 bases, J lost 9 bases, and 11 bases stayed unmatched. From germline, CDR1 is SGHAT and CDR2 FQNNGV. The CDR3 loop spans 13 amino acids.

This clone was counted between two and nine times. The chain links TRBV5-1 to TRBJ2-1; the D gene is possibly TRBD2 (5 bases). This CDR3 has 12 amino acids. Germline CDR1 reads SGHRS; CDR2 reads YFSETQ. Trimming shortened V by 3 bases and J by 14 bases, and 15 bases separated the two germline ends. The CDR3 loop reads CASSWNGGPEFF. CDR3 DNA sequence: TGCGCCAGCAGCTGGAACGGAGGACCCGAGTTCTTC.

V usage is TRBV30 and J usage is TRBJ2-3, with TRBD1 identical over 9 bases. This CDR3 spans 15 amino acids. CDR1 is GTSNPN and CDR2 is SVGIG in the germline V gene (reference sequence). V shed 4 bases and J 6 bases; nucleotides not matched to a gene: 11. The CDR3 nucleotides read TGTGCCTGGACCCCCGGGACAGGGTCCCCCGATACGCAGTATTTT. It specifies CAWTPGTGSPDTQYF.

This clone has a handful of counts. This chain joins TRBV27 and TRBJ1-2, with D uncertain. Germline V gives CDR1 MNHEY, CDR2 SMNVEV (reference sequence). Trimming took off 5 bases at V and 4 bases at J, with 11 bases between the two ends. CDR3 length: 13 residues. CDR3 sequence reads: CASSDNGGYGYTF. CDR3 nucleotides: TGTGCCAGCAGTGATAATGGCGGCTATGGCTACACCTTC.

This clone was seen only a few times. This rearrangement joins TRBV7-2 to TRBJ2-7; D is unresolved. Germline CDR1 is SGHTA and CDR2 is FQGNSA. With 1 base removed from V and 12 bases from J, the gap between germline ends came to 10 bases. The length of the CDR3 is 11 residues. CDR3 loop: CASSLEGSPYF. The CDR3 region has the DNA TGTGCCAGCAGCTTAGAAGGGTCGCCGTACTTC.

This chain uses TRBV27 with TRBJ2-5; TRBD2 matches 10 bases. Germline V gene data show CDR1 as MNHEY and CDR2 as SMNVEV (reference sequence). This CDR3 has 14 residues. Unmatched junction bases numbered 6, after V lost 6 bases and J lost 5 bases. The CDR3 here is CASSSSGGMETQYF. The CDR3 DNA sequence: TGTGCCAGCAGCTCTAGCGGGGGAATGGAGACCCAGTACTTC.

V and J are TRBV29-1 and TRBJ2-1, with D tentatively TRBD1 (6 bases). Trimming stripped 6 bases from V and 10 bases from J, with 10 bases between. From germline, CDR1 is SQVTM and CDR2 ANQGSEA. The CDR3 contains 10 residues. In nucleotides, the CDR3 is TGCAGCGTCCTCGACAGGGAGCAGTTCTTC. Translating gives CSVLDREQFF.

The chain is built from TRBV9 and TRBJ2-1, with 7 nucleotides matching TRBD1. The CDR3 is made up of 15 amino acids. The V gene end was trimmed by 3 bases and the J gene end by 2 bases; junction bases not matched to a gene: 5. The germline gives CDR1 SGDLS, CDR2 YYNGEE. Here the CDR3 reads CASSASGTAYNEQFF. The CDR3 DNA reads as TGTGCCAGCAGCGCCTCAGGGACAGCCTACAATGAGCAGTTCTTC.

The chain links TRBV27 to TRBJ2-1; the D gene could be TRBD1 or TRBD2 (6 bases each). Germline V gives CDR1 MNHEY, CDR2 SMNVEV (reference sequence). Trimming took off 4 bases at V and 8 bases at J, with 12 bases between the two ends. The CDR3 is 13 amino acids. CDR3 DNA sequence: TGTGCCAGCAGTTCCCTAGGGGGGCATGAGCAGTTCTTC. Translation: CASSSLGGHEQFF.